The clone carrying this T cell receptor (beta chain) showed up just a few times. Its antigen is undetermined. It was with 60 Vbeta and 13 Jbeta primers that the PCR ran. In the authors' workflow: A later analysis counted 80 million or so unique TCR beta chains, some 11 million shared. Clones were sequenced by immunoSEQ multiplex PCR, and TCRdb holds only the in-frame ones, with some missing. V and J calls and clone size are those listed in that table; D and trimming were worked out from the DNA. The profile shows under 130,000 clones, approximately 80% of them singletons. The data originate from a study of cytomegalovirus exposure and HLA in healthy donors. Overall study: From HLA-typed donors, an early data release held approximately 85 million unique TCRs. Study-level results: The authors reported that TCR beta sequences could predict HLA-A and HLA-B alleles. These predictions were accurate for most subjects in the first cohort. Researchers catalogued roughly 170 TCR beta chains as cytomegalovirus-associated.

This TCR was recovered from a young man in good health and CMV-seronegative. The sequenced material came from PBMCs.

As DNA, the CDR3 is TGTGCCAGTAGTACCCCCGGGGGTTCGGAGACCCAGTACTTC. Residues: CASSTPGGSETQYF. The chain uses TRBV19 and TRBJ2-5; D perhaps matches TRBD2 (6 bases). Germline V gene lookup returns CDR1 LNHDA and CDR2 SQIVND (reference sequence). Deletions cut 4 bases from V and 5 bases from J, with 14 bases between. The CDR3 runs to 14 residues.